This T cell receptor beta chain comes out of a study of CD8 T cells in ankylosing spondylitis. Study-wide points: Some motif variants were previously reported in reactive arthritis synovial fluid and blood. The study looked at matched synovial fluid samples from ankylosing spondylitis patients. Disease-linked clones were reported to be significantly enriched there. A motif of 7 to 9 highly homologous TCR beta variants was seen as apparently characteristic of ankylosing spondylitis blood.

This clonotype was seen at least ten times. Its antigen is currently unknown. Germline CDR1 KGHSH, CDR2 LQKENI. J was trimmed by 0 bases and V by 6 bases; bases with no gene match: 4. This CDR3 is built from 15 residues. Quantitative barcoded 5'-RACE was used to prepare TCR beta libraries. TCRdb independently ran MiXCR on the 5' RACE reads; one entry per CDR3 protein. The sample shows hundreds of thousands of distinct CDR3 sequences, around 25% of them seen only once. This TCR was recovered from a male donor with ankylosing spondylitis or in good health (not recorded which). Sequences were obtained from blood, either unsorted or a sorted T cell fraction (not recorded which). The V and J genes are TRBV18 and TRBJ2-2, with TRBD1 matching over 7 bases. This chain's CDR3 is CASSKQGPNTGELFF. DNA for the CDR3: TGTGCCAGCTCCAAACAGGGGCCGAACACCGGGGAGCTGTTTTTT.